One and the same sample provided the 14 T cell receptor beta chains below, sequenced in a study of T cell repertoires in cytomegalovirus infection. TCRdb fed the reads into MiXCR, producing one record per CDR3 protein. The profile covers nearly 450,000 distinct CDR3 sequences, with 31% appearing a single time and approximately 15% taken by the ten largest. The sequenced material came from PBMCs. These receptors came from a human donor in good health (CMV status not recorded). Some clones in this sample may be carry-over from other donors' samples.

This rearrangement joins TRBV28 to TRBJ2-7, with D possibly being TRBD1 or TRBD2 (5 bases each). CDR1 is MDHEN and CDR2 is SYDVKM in the germline V gene. The CDR3 is 15 residues long. V was pared by 3 bases and J by 0 bases, with 12 bases between. CDR3 bases: TGTGCCAGCAGTTTCCCGGGGCCGAGCTCCTACGAGCAGTACTTC. Its protein is CASSFPGPSSYEQYF.

The chain carries TRBV5-1 and TRBJ2-7; 8 bases agree with TRBD1. Germline-derived CDR1 and CDR2 are SGHRS and YFSETQ. Germline trimming cut 4 bases from V and 6 bases from J; bases unmatched to any gene: 3. The CDR3 contains 12 residues. The CDR3 sequence: CASSRTGSEQYF. CDR3 sequence (DNA): TGCGCCAGCAGCCGGACAGGGTCCGAGCAGTACTTC.

This clonotype was observed a few times. The chain combines TRBV6-2 or TRBV6-3 with TRBJ2-2, with a possible D match to TRBD1 (6 bases). Trimming pared 4 bases from V and 6 bases from J, leaving 12 bases between. The length of the CDR3 is 14 residues. The V gene's germline CDR1 is MNHEY and CDR2 SVGEGT. The DNA for the CDR3 is TGTGCCAGCAGTTCGGACAGATCGGCCGGGGAGCTGTTTTTT. As protein: CASSSDRSAGELFF.

This chain connects TRBV11-1 to TRBJ1-2; D is unclear. The CDR3 has 13 amino acids. Trimming removed 0 bases from V and 3 bases from J, with 5 bases in between. From germline, CDR1 is SGHAT and CDR2 FQDESV (reference sequence). The CDR3 nucleotides read TGTGCCAGCAGCTTAGCAGTTGACTATGGCTACACCTTC. This translates into CASSLAVDYGYTF.

The chain joins TRBV12-3 or TRBV12-4 to TRBJ2-5; the match to TRBD2 covers 12 bases. V lost 9 bases, J lost 5 bases, and 16 bases stayed unmatched. The CDR3 loop spans 17 amino acids. CDR3 amino acids: CARKRAPLAGGKETQYF. The CDR3 region has the DNA TGTGCCAGGAAGAGGGCCCCACTAGCGGGGGGTAAGGAGACCCAGTACTTC.

The rearrangement uses TRBV5-5 and TRBJ2-1; 9 bases fit TRBD2. CDR3 size: 15 residues. J gave up 8 bases and V 0 bases, and 6 bases lay outside the gene matches. From germline, CDR1 is SGHKS and CDR2 YYEKEE (reference sequence). CDR3 nucleotide sequence: TGTGCCAGCAGCTTGGCGGCGGGGGGGCCCTATGAGCAGTTCTTC. It is translated as CASSLAAGGPYEQFF.

This clonotype occurred a few times. DNA for the CDR3: TGTGCCAGTAGTTGGACAGGGACACACTATGGCTACACCTTC. It codes for CASSWTGTHYGYTF. The chain couples TRBV19 to TRBJ1-2; 8 bases line up with TRBD1. The germline V gene encodes CDR1 LNHDA and CDR2 SQIVND (reference sequence). Germline trimming cut 5 bases from V and 3 bases from J; bases unmatched to any gene: 5. The CDR3 sequence is 14 residues long. The full variable domain, in which reference TRBV19 and TRBJ1-2 provide the parts outside the CDR3, is DGGITQSPKYLFRKEGQNVTLSCEQNLNHDAMYWYRQDPGQGLRLIYYSQIVNDFQKGDIAEGYSVSREKKESFPLTVTSAQKNPTAFYLCASSWTGTHYGYTFGSGTRLTVV.

V is TRBV29-1 and J is TRBJ1-1, with a possible D match to TRBD1 (5 bases). This CDR3 comprises 13 residues. Germline lookup yields CDR1 SQVTM and CDR2 ANQGSEA. CDR3 sequence (DNA): TGCAGACTAAAAGGGGAAATGAACACTGAAGCTTTCTTT. Protein sequence: CRLKGEMNTEAFF.

The chain has TRBV10-3 and TRBJ1-1; D may be TRBD1 (6 bases). Germline lookup yields CDR1 ENHRY and CDR2 SYGVKD. The CDR3 has 12 residues. The germline V and J ends were trimmed by 5 bases and 8 bases, with 12 bases remaining between them. DNA for the CDR3: TGTGCCATCAGTAACAGGGAGTACGAAGCTTTCTTT. Translation: CAISNREYEAFF.

A remark on this clonotype: This sequence may be a read error, since a much larger clone differs from it by one base. The chain uses TRBV5-6 and TRBJ2-5; 11 nucleotides agree with TRBD2. Germline CDR1 and CDR2: SGHDT and YYEEEE. The CDR3 runs to 16 residues. CDR3 in DNA: TGTGCCTGCAGCTTGCTACTAGCGGGGGATGAAGAGACCCAGTACTTC. Amino acids: CACSLLLAGDEETQYF.

This clonotype was recorded a few times. The chain carries TRBV5-1 and TRBJ2-5, with TRBD2 matching 10 bases. Trimming took 2 bases from V and 1 from J; bases not matched to a gene: 8. The CDR3 totals 17 residues. CDR1 and CDR2 (germline): SGHRS, YFSETQ. The CDR3 sequence is CASSFGLAGDLQETQYF. The CDR3 DNA sequence: TGCGCCAGCAGCTTCGGGCTAGCGGGGGACCTCCAAGAGACCCAGTACTTC. Full variable domain (rest looked up from reference TRBV5-1 and TRBJ2-5): KAGVTQTPRYLIKTRGQQVTLSCSPISGHRSVSWYQQTPGQGLQFLFEYFSETQRNKGNFPGRFSGRQFSNSRSEMNVSTLELGDSALYLCASSFGLAGDLQETQYFGPGTRLLVL.

The rearrangement joins TRBV20-1 to TRBJ1-1, with D possibly matching TRBD1 (5 bases). Per the germline V gene, CDR1 is DFQATT and CDR2 is SNEGSKA (reference sequence). V lost 7 bases and J lost 1, with 13 bases in between. The CDR3 sequence is 13 residues long. CDR3 bases: TGCAGTGTCCCACGGGGCAGGAACACTGAAGCTTTCTTT. Amino acid sequence: CSVPRGRNTEAFF.

This chain joins TRBV24-1 and TRBJ2-5; D may be TRBD1 (6 bases). V lost 8 bases and J 3 bases, leaving 18 bases between the germline ends. CDR3 size: 15 residues. CDR1 and CDR2 (germline): KGHDR, SFDVKD. The CDR3 is CATTSPGHGKETQYF. As DNA, the CDR3 is TGTGCCACCACCTCCCCGGGACACGGAAAAGAGACCCAGTACTTC.

This chain links TRBV15 with TRBJ2-5; 8 bases align to TRBD2. Germline trimming cut 0 bases from V and 2 bases from J; bases unmatched to any gene: 2. CDR1 is LNHNV, CDR2 YYDKDF, per germline (reference sequence). CDR3 length equals 15 residues. The CDR3 reads CATSRDPGGQETQYF. The CDR3, as DNA: TGTGCCACCAGCAGAGATCCGGGGGGGCAAGAGACCCAGTACTTC.